In its sample, the clone carrying this T cell receptor beta chain was seen a few times. Its antigen remains unidentified. The V and J ends lost 2 bases and 0 bases respectively, with 11 bases between them. Germline assignment: CDR1 SGDLS and CDR2 YYNGEE. The CDR3 has 16 amino acids. TCRdb re-analysed the reads in MiXCR, keeping a single row per CDR3 protein. In the table there are about 250,000 distinct CDR3 sequences, around 15% of which are singletons. This specimen comes from a study of T cell repertoires in cytomegalovirus infection. Study-wide points: Carriers of CMV plus the relevant HLA were identified by cumulative public TCR beta family frequency.

The sequence came from a human donor in good health (CMV status not recorded). Some clones in this sample may be carry-over from other donors' samples. The V gene is TRBV9, the J gene TRBJ2-2; tentative D call: TRBD1 (5 bases). The material sequenced was CD8+ T cells from PBMCs. CDR3 in DNA: TGTGCCAGCAGCGTTTTTCAGGGCTCGAACACCGGGGAGCTGTTTTTT. This codes for CASSVFQGSNTGELFF. Looking up the rest from reference TRBV9 and TRBJ2-2 gives the full variable domain: DSGVTQTPKHLITATGQRVTLRCSPRSGDLSVYWYQQSLDQGLQFLIQYYNGEERAKGNILERFSAQQFPDLHSELNLSSLELGDSALYFCASSVFQGSNTGELFFGEGSRLTVL.